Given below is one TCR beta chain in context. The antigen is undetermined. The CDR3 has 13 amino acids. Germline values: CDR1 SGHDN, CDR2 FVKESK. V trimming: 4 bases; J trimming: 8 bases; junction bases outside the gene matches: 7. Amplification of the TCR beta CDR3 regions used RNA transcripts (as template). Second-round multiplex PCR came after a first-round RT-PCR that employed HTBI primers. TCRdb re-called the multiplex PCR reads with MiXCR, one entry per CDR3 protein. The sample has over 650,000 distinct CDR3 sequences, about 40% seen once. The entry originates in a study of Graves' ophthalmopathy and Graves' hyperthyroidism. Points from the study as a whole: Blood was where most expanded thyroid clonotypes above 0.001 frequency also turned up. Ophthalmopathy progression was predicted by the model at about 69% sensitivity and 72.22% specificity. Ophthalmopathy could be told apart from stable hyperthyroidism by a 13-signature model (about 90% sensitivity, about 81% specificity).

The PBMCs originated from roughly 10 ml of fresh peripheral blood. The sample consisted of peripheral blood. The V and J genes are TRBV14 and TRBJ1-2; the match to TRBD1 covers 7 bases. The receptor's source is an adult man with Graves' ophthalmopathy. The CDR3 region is CASSPRTGLGYTF. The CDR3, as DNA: TGTGCCAGCAGCCCCCGGACAGGCCTCGGCTACACCTTC.